Listed here is a single T cell receptor (beta chain). Its antigen has not been determined. There are no base qualities to consult, and no much larger clone falls within one base. For the CD8 naive samples, CD45RO-negative cells were positively selected for CCR7, yielding a CD45RA+CCR7+ population from which TemRA cells were excluded. The donors were healthy, HIV-negative adults with no recently reported acute infections or vaccinations. Every donor was a Caucasian adult living in Nashville, Tennessee, USA. After blood collection by leukapheresis, PBMCs were isolated using Ficoll-Histopaque density gradient centrifugation and then cryopreserved in the vapor phase of liquid nitrogen. Analytical flow cytometry was used to check the purity and quantity of every magnetically sorted T cell population. Each sorted fraction had its genomic DNA isolated and then quantified by UV absorbance on a Nanodrop 2000c.

The data originate from a study of shared clonotypes between healthy human individuals (dated by TCRdb to 2019 to 2021). Regarding the study in general: Three men and a couple of women, aged 18 to 49 years, made up the cohort. For each donor, CD4 naive and CD4 memory were each given three plates, CD8 naive was given two plates, and CD8 memory was given one plate. To increase sequencing depth and limit assay-specific biases, different laboratories used diverse techniques to prepare libraries and sequence TCR repertoires. Between about 0.85 and 9.5 billion PBMCs per donor were obtained by leukapheresis. To estimate repertoire size and how much clonotypes are shared between individuals, the study performed deep sequencing of blood TCR repertoires from roughly five healthy adults.

At the junction V is shortened by 5 bases and J by 3 bases, with 13 bases in between. Reading the germline V gene gives CDR1 MDHEN and CDR2 SYDVKM. Spanning cysteine to phenylalanine, the CDR3 consists of 14 amino acids. The sequence is cut down to CDR3 DNA, 42 bases in frame from base 1. Using the deep immunoSEQ assay, multiplex PCR amplified TCR CDR3 regions from genomic DNA. Extracted genomic DNA from each cell subset was distributed evenly across all wells of several immunoSEQ 96-well plates, and each plate was treated as a replicate. For sorted subsets, 150 to 250 ng genomic DNA, equal to 30,000 to 35,000 T cell genomes, was loaded into each replicate PCR. Purified libraries were measured with a Qubit 3.0 fluorometer, size-checked on a Bioanalyzer 2100, and measured again with the KAPA Library Quantification kit. Each immunoSEQ 96-well plate was sequenced on its own single-read 150-cycle Illumina NextSeq 550 flow cell. In the original analysis: Because only junctional sequences without quality scores were contained in the immunoSEQ output, filtering matching that applied to full-length reads could not be performed. Sequences were annotated with PyIR, a Python wrapper for IgBLAST v1.9, using IMGT germline references to assign V/J genes and CDR3. Reads were filtered out if the reads had weak V/J assignments (E-value above 1e-6), no CDR3, stop codons, out-of-frame junctions, or ambiguous translated residues. V3J clonotypes were defined by identical inferred V gene, J gene, and CDR3 amino acid sequence. Percentage overlap between repertoires was calculated by dividing the number of shared unique clonotypes by the size of the smaller repertoire. Three approaches were used to assess repertoire richness: RTK rarefaction, the Chao1 estimator, and Recon v2.1 estimates of unobserved clonotypes. For all TCRbeta clonotypes obtained by the gDNA method from a few donors, generation probabilities were computed with OLGA. Here the immuneACCESS table is served through TCRdb, limited to in-frame sequences with V and J called. Missing clones are a known gap in these copies; in checked studies unresolved V genes cover under half, and the rest lacks a known reason. That table gives V, J and clone size, and the DNA gave D and trimming. The sample records around 1.9 million clones, approximately 94% of which are singletons. The ten largest clones represent approximately 1.7% of the sample.

Study-wide findings and limitations: Pairwise subsampling indicated that sequencing depth was expected to affect the degree of clonotype sharing among donors. Sampling was restricted to blood, and TCR repertoires in tissue are likely to differ from TCR repertoires in blood. Roughly 5.2% of naive CD4, 3.5% of naive CD8, 2.3% of memory CD4, and more than 0.35% of memory CD8 clonotypes were shared across four donors. Because the study included only a small number of donors, the genetic and exposure-history diversity represented was limited. Rarefaction of sorted-subset datasets indicated incomplete sequencing despite the large sequencing depth. Higher generation probabilities were observed for clonotypes shared by all four sorted-subset donors than for non-shared clonotypes. Naive subsets generally had larger estimated clonotype richness than memory subsets.

The source material was naive CD8+ T cells from PBMCs. Read against the paper, the sample's cell subset or site label means: CD45RA+CCR7+. This receptor was identified in a young man in good health. Some clones in this sample may be carry-over from other donors' samples. Recombination connected TRBV28 to TRBJ2-5; matching of 5 bases hints at TRBD2 as the D gene. The DNA reads as follows: TGTGCCAGCAGTACCCGGGAAGCGGAAGAGACCCAGTACTTC. This translates into CASSTREAEETQYF.